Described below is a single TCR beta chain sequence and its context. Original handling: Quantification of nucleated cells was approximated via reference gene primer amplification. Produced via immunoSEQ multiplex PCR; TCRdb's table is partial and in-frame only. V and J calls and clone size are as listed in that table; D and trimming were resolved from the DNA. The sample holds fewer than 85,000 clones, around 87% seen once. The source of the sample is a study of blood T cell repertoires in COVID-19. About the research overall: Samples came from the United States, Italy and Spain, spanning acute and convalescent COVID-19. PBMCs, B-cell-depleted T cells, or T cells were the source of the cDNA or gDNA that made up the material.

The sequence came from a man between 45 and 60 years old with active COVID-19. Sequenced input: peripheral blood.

The CDR3 loop is CASSSQSGTGGTGELFF. The CDR3 bases are TGCGCCAGCAGCTCCCAGTCCGGGACAGGGGGCACCGGGGAGCTGTTTTTT. V usage is TRBV4-1 and J usage is TRBJ2-2, with 11 bases that match TRBD1. In germline, CDR1 is MGHRA, CDR2 YSYEKL. The CDR3 is made up of 17 amino acids. J gave up 4 bases and V 5 bases, and 9 bases lay outside the gene matches.